This passage covers 26 T cell receptor beta chains from one sample sequenced in a study of identical twins listed by TCRdb under 2016. The receptor library was made with 5' RACE. TCRdb names Illumina HiSeq 2000 as the instrument used. The public reads were reanalyzed by TCRdb: fastp trimming at Q25, MiXCR alignment, in-frame beta chains only. Records with the same CDR3 protein are collapsed into one entry carrying the most frequent genes and DNA. The sample table contains 600,000 to 850,000 distinct CDR3 sequences; only one count was recorded for around a sixth of them. The ten most abundant clones make up around 13% of the sample. These same data were also listed under a study on T cells expressing NK-cell markers.

Source material: PBMCs. These receptors all stem from a woman aged 18-29 years in good health.

To note about this clonotype: A junction boundary mismatches the germline segment, possibly from a read error. The chain joins TRBV29-1 to TRBJ2-3; no clear D. Germline V CDR1 and CDR2: SQVTM, ANQGSEA. This CDR3 region has 12 residues. CDR3 region: CSVQDFTDTQYF. The CDR3 coding sequence is TGCAGCGTTCAAGACTTCACAGATACGCAGTATTTT.

A few counts support this clonotype. The chain carries TRBV15 and TRBJ2-7; 9 bases line up with TRBD2. The germline V gene has CDR1 LNHNV and CDR2 YYDKDF (reference sequence). The CDR3 sequence is 16 residues long. With 3 bases clipped from V and 3 bases from J, the junction kept 9 bases outside the gene matches. The CDR3 here is CATSSGTGTSFYEQYF. In DNA form, the CDR3 reads TGTGCCACCAGCAGTGGGACCGGGACTAGCTTCTACGAGCAGTACTTC.

The sample holds a few counts of this clonotype. V usage is TRBV11-2 and J usage is TRBJ2-3; D perhaps matches TRBD2 (7 bases). This CDR3 contains 14 residues. V gave up 2 bases and J gave up 4 bases, with 10 bases separating them. Germline loops: CDR1 SGHAT, CDR2 FQNNGV. The CDR3 DNA reads as TGTGCCAGCAGCTTACCGGGGGGCTCAGATACGCAGTATTTT. Translating gives CASSLPGGSDTQYF.

The chain carries TRBV9 and TRBJ1-1; 7 bases map to TRBD1. Germline V gene data show CDR1 as SGDLS and CDR2 as YYNGEE. V lost 0 bases to trimming and J lost 8 bases; unmatched junction nucleotides: 4. This CDR3 is 13 amino acids long. In DNA form, the CDR3 reads TGTGCCAGCAGCGTAGGAGGGGGCGGAGAAGCTTTCTTT. Translated, it gives CASSVGGGGEAFF.

This clonotype was observed a few times. The CDR3 coding sequence is TGCGCCAGCAGCTCAACTCGCCAGGGGGCAGTCTCCTACGAGCAGTACTTC. It encodes CASSSTRQGAVSYEQYF. The V gene is TRBV5-1, the J gene TRBJ2-7; 8 bases are shared with TRBD1. J lost 0 bases, V lost 3 bases, and 11 bases had no gene match. Germline assignment: CDR1 SGHRS and CDR2 YFSETQ. CDR3 size: 17 residues.

V gene TRBV2 combines with J gene TRBJ2-3; 8 bases match TRBD2. Germline assignment: CDR1 SNHLY and CDR2 FYNNEI. Trimming cost V 7 bases and J 4 bases; bases outside gene matches: 7. The CDR3 totals 14 residues. CDR3 sequence reads: CASKTGGAPDTQYF. In DNA, the CDR3 is TGTGCCAGCAAGACGGGAGGGGCCCCAGATACGCAGTATTTT.

This clonotype was detected ten times or more. The chain is built from TRBV15 and TRBJ1-2, with D perhaps matching TRBD1 (6 bases). Germline CDR1 LNHNV, CDR2 YYDKDF (reference sequence). V dropped 2 bases and J dropped 8 bases, with 12 bases sitting between them. This CDR3 has 13 residues. CDR3: CATSRQGFEGYTF. In DNA form, the CDR3 reads TGTGCCACCAGCAGACAGGGGTTTGAAGGCTACACCTTC.

This clonotype turned up a few times. The gene calls are TRBV12-3 or TRBV12-4 and TRBJ1-3; D remains ambiguous. The V end lost 6 bases, the J end lost 2 bases, and 20 bases lay between the germline ends. CDR3 length equals 17 residues. The CDR3 spells CASSPGDWKTTGNTIYF. CDR3 DNA: TGTGCCAGCAGCCCGGGAGACTGGAAAACAACTGGAAACACCATATATTTT.

This chain links TRBV19 with TRBJ2-1; 7 positions match TRBD1. J gave up 9 bases and V 5 bases, and 4 bases lay outside the gene matches. Germline lookup yields CDR1 LNHDA and CDR2 SQIVND (reference sequence). This CDR3 spans 12 amino acids. CDR3: CASSSRGSEQFF. In DNA, the CDR3 is TGTGCCAGTAGTTCCAGGGGGAGTGAGCAGTTCTTC. The entire variable domain, with the rest obtained from reference TRBV19 and TRBJ2-1, is as follows: DGGITQSPKYLFRKEGQNVTLSCEQNLNHDAMYWYRQDPGQGLRLIYYSQIVNDFQKGDIAEGYSVSREKKESFPLTVTSAQKNPTAFYLCASSSRGSEQFFGPGTRLTVL.

This clonotype appeared a few times. The rearrangement uses TRBV12-3 or TRBV12-4 and TRBJ2-1; 13 bases are a match to TRBD2. The CDR3 spans 15 residues. The ends lost 6 bases at V and 10 bases at J; junction bases unmatched: 9. The CDR3 spells CASSSGTSGDWEQFF. As DNA, the CDR3 is TGTGCCAGCAGCTCCGGGACTAGCGGGGATTGGGAGCAGTTCTTC.

The table lists this clonotype with a few counts. CDR3 residues: CATSDSPGDEQFF. CDR3 DNA sequence: TGTGCCACCAGTGATTCGCCGGGGGATGAGCAGTTCTTC. The chain uses TRBV24-1 and TRBJ2-1; possible D gene TRBD2, 6 bases. The V gene lost 2 bases and the J gene lost 8 bases, with 9 bases spanning the gap. The CDR3 runs 13 residues. Germline CDR1 reads KGHDR; CDR2 reads SFDVKD.

The chain couples TRBV9 to TRBJ1-6; D might be TRBD1 (5 bases). V gave up 3 bases and J gave up 4 bases, with 14 bases separating them. This CDR3 contains 16 residues. Germline V gene data show CDR1 as SGDLS and CDR2 as YYNGEE. CDR3 protein: CASSARVGEYNSPLHF. DNA of the CDR3: TGTGCCAGCAGCGCGAGGGTGGGGGAATATAATTCACCCCTCCACTTT.

The J gene is TRBJ2-7, the V gene TRBV20-1, with 7 bases matching TRBD1. Germline V CDR1 and CDR2: DFQATT, SNEGSKA (reference sequence). The CDR3 covers 16 residues. Trimming cost V 0 bases and J 0 bases; bases outside gene matches: 8. The CDR3 coding sequence is TGCAGTGCTAGAGACTTCGACAGGGATTTCTCCTACGAGCAGTACTTC. Encoded protein: CSARDFDRDFSYEQYF.

The chain employs TRBV7-9 and TRBJ2-1, with TRBD1 as a possible D gene (5 bases). Trimming stripped 5 bases from V and 0 bases from J, with 8 bases between. The CDR3 is made up of 14 amino acids. Germline assignment: CDR1 SEHNR and CDR2 FQNEAQ (reference sequence). CDR3 protein: CASSQQDSYNEQFF. DNA of the CDR3: TGTGCCAGCAGCCAACAGGACTCCTACAATGAGCAGTTCTTC.

This clonotype was seen a handful of times. The rearrangement uses TRBV20-1 and TRBJ2-3, with 8 nucleotides matching TRBD1. The CDR3 has 15 amino acids. Trimming took 2 bases from V and 1 from J; bases not matched to a gene: 5. Germline CDR1 is DFQATT and CDR2 is SNEGSKA (reference sequence). For the CDR3, the DNA is TGCAGTGCTAGACAGGGGGACAGGCGCACAGATACGCAGTATTTT. This codes for CSARQGDRRTDTQYF.

The chain carries TRBV3-1 and TRBJ2-2, with 7 positions matching TRBD2. Germline trimming cut 9 bases from V and 7 bases from J; bases unmatched to any gene: 11. Germline V gene data show CDR1 as LGHDT and CDR2 as YNNKEL (reference sequence). The CDR3 totals 14 residues. The CDR3 reads CASVLAEWIGELFF. CDR3 bases: TGTGCCAGTGTCCTAGCGGAGTGGATCGGGGAGCTGTTTTTT.

This clonotype was counted a few times. The CDR3 bases are TGTGCCAGCAGACACCAGGGGGATACGCAGTATTTT. Protein: CASRHQGDTQYF. The chain couples TRBV12-3 or TRBV12-4 to TRBJ2-3; D is possibly TRBD1 (6 bases). Between the trimmed V and J ends, which lost 6 bases and 6 bases, there was a span of 10 bases. The CDR3 is made up of 12 amino acids.

The rearrangement links TRBV29-1 to TRBJ1-1; D might be TRBD1 (6 bases). CDR3 length equals 14 residues. Trimming stripped 6 bases from V and 1 base from J, with 15 bases between. Germline V lookup: CDR1 SQVTM, CDR2 ANQGSEA. The CDR3 sequence: CSVSWGGPNTEAFF. The CDR3 nucleotides read TGCAGCGTCTCATGGGGGGGCCCGAACACTGAAGCTTTCTTT.

This rearrangement joins TRBV6-2 or TRBV6-3 to TRBJ1-1; TRBD1 agrees at 8 bases. There are 15 residues in the CDR3. The germline gives CDR1 MNHEY, CDR2 SVGEGT. The ends lost 2 bases at V and 6 bases at J; junction bases unmatched: 8. This CDR3 is CASSYRGQDGPEAFF. The CDR3 DNA reads as TGTGCCAGCAGTTACCGGGGACAGGACGGCCCTGAAGCTTTCTTT.

V gene TRBV7-2 combines with J gene TRBJ2-7, with TRBD2 matching 12 bases. Germline CDR1 and CDR2: SGHTA and FQGNSA. The CDR3 loop spans 16 amino acids. V dropped 5 bases and J dropped 4; count of bases not matched to a gene: 9. The CDR3 region is CASSLWTSGMRYEQYF. The CDR3, as DNA: TGTGCCAGCAGCCTGTGGACTAGCGGGATGCGTTACGAGCAGTACTTC.

In this sample, this clonotype turned up many times. This chain links TRBV19 with TRBJ2-1, with 7 bases identical to TRBD2. The CDR3 loop spans 16 amino acids. Looked up from germline, CDR1 is LNHDA and CDR2 is SQIVND (reference sequence). Trimming removed 5 bases from V and 6 bases from J; junction bases left unmatched: 13. CDR3 DNA sequence: TGTGCCAGTAGTCCTCAACCGGGACTACCACTCAATGAGCAGTTCTTC. This translates into CASSPQPGLPLNEQFF.

The J gene is TRBJ2-1, the V gene TRBV7-2, with D maybe TRBD1 (5 bases). The germline CDR1 and CDR2 sequences are SGHTA and FQGNSA. V lost 6 bases and J lost 10, with 10 bases in between. The CDR3 spans 11 residues. The CDR3 region is CASRYRTEQFF. CDR3 nucleotide sequence: TGTGCCAGCAGGTACAGGACCGAGCAGTTCTTC.

This clonotype was seen a handful of times. The chain recombines TRBV6-2 or TRBV6-3 with TRBJ2-3; D perhaps matches TRBD2 (6 bases). This CDR3 comprises 15 residues. CDR1 and CDR2 from the germline V gene are MNHEY and SVGEGT. The ends were cut back, 5 bases at V and 6 bases at J, with 18 bases in the middle. The CDR3 region has the DNA TGTGCCAGCAGTACTGGGCTAGCGTACCCCGATACGCAGTATTTT. It specifies CASSTGLAYPDTQYF.

The chain uses TRBV7-8 and TRBJ2-5; D not certain. Per germline, CDR1 SGHVS and CDR2 FQNEAQ. V was shortened by 0 bases and J by 3 bases, with 8 bases between the two germline ends. The CDR3 has 14 amino acids. CDR3 loop: CASSLAWAEETQYF. The DNA for the CDR3 is TGTGCCAGCAGCTTAGCCTGGGCGGAAGAGACCCAGTACTTC.

The chain is built from TRBV7-9 and TRBJ1-1; D gene unclear. Germline V gene data show CDR1 as SEHNR and CDR2 as FQNEAQ (reference sequence). The length of the CDR3 is 16 residues. V lost 3 bases, J lost 4 bases, and 18 bases lay in between. The CDR3 region has the DNA TGTGCCAGCAGCTTCGTTTTCGGGAGCGGCGTCACTGAAGCTTTCTTT. Protein sequence: CASSFVFGSGVTEAFF.

This clonotype was observed a few times. V and J are TRBV9 and TRBJ2-7; weak D call: TRBD2 (6 bases). The V end was cut by 1 base, the J end by 6 bases, with 17 bases between. The CDR3 consists of 15 residues. CDR1 and CDR2 (germline): SGDLS, YYNGEE. The CDR3 nucleotides are TGTGCCAGCAGCGTATTCGGGACTTGGGGCGGCGAGCAGTACTTC. This encodes CASSVFGTWGGEQYF.